What follows are 2 T cell receptor beta chains derived from one specimen sequenced in a study of OX40 agonist ivuxolimab in advanced cancers. Libraries were prepared by immunoSEQ multiplex PCR; TCRdb keeps only in-frame clonotypes and omits some of them. The table includes about 99,000 clones, roughly nine tenths detected once. The sample in question was CD4+ or CD8+ T cells sorted from blood, obtained in a trial of the OX40 agonist ivuxolimab. Receptor source: an adult with an advanced solid tumor such as melanoma, head and neck, liver or kidney cancer.

The chain combines TRBV25-1 with TRBJ2-1; D is perhaps TRBD2 (5 bases). This CDR3 region has 17 residues. Germline loops: CDR1 MGHDK, CDR2 SYGVNS. Trimming removed 2 bases at V and 1 base at J, with 15 bases between. CDR3 region: CASSETLAGRSYNEQFF. The CDR3 region has the DNA TGTGCCAGCAGTGAAACTCTTGCGGGTCGGTCCTACAATGAGCAGTTCTTC.

This rearrangement joins TRBV23-1 to TRBJ2-7; 8 bases are a match to TRBD1. TRBV23-1 falls under the ORF class, with uncertain function. The CDR3 loop spans 14 amino acids. V shed 0 bases, J shed 3 bases, and the junction held 1 base outside the gene matches. The CDR3 region has the DNA TGCGCCAGCAGTCAATCGGGACAGGACTACGAGCAGTACTTC. Translation: CASSQSGQDYEQYF.